This T cell receptor (beta chain) was identified in a study of CD8+CD57+ T cells in acquired aplastic anemia. The table lists this clonotype with a few counts. This CDR3 region has 13 residues. V lost 7 bases and J lost 4, with 17 bases in between. Germline values: CDR1 DFQATT, CDR2 SNEGSKA (reference sequence). Patients chosen for sequencing had shown CD8+CD57+ cell expansion by flow cytometry. TCR beta VDJ and CDR3 profiles were obtained from a genomic DNA template. TCRdb itself ran the reads through MiXCR, one entry per CDR3 protein. The sample has about 200,000 distinct CDR3 sequences, 50% to 70% seen once.

The genes are TRBV20-1 and TRBJ2-7; tentative D call: TRBD2 (6 bases). This receptor was taken from a human donor with aplastic anemia. The sequencing sample was made of sorted CD4+, CD8+, or CD8+CD57+ T cells (not recorded which) from PBMCs. In DNA, the CDR3 is TGCAGTGGGAGGGGCAGGGATGGATACGAGCAGTACTTC. Translation gives CSGRGRDGYEQYF.